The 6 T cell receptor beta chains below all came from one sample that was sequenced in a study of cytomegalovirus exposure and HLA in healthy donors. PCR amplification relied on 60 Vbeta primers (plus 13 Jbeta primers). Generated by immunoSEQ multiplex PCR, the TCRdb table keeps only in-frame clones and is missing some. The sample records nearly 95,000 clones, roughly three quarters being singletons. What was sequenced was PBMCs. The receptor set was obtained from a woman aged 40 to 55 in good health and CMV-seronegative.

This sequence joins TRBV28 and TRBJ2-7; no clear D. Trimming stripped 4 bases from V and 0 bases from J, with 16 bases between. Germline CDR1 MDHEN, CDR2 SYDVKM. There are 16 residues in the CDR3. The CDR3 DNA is TGTGCCAGCAGTTCCCGCGAGCTATCACTCTCCTACGAGCAGTACTTC. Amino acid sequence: CASSSRELSLSYEQYF.

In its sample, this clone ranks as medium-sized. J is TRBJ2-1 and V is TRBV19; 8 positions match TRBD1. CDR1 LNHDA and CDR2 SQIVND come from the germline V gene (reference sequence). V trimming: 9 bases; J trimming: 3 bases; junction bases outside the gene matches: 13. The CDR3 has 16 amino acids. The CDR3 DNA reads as TGTGCCAGCCACCTTGGACAGGGACCAAACTACAATGAGCAGTTCTTC. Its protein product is CASHLGQGPNYNEQFF.

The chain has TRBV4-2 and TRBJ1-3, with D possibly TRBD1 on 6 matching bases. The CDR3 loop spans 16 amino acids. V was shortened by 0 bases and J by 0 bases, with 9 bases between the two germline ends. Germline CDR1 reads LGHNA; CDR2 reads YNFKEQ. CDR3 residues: CASSQEGTNSGNTIYF. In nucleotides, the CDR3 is TGTGCCAGCAGCCAAGAAGGGACAAACTCTGGAAACACCATATATTTT.

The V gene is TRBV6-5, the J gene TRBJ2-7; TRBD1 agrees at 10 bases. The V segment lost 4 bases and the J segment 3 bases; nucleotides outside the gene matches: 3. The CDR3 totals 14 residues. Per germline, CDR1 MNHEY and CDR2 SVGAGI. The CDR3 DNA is TGTGCCAGCAGTTCCCGGACAGGGGGCTACGAGCAGTACTTC. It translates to CASSSRTGGYEQYF.

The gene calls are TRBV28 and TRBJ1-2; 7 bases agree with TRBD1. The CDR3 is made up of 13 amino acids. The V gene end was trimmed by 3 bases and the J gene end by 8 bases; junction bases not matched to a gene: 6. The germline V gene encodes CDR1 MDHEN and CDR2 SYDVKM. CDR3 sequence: CASSFPRGYGYTF. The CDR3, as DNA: TGTGCCAGCAGTTTCCCCAGGGGGTACGGCTACACCTTC.

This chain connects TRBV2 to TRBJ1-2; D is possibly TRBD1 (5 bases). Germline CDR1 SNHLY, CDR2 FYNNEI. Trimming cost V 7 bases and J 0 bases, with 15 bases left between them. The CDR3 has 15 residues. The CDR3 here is CASKGERPTNYGYTF. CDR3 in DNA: TGTGCCAGCAAAGGGGAAAGGCCCACTAACTATGGCTACACCTTC. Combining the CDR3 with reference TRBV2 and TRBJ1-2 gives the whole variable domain EPEVTQTPSHQVTQMGQEVILRCVPISNHLYFYWYRQILGQKVEFLVSFYNNEISEKSEIFDDQFSVERPDGSNFTLKIRSTKLEDSAMYFCASKGERPTNYGYTFGSGTRLTVV.